The clone carrying this T cell receptor beta chain was seen just once. The antigen is not known. Nominal health characterized the donors when sampled, though unrecorded immune exposures were likely. The germline gives CDR1 SGHNT, CDR2 YYREEE (reference sequence). V dropped 1 base and J dropped 6 bases, with 16 bases sitting between them. This CDR3 is 15 amino acids long. The entry originates in a study of cytomegalovirus exposure and HLA in healthy donors. General study points: Analysis was carried out at a later point, and it linked a missense DCLRE1C variant to TCR beta V- and J-gene trimming. One cluster of highly shared sequence variants probably arose as a sequencing artifact. Relative to equally common others, HLA-associated TCR beta chains showed greater clonal expansion in a later analysis.

PCR employed 60 Vbeta and 13 Jbeta primers. Assay used: immunoSEQ multiplex PCR; TCRdb lists only in-frame clones, some missing. Of approximately 85,000 clones listed, 80% are singletons. The source of this sequence is a man aged 45-65 years in good health and CMV-seropositive. Sequenced: PBMCs. This sequence joins TRBV5-4 and TRBJ2-5; possibly TRBD2 for D (6 bases). The CDR3 protein is CASSLPSSGRKTQYF. The CDR3 bases are TGTGCCAGCAGCTTGCCTTCTTCGGGGAGGAAGACCCAGTACTTC.